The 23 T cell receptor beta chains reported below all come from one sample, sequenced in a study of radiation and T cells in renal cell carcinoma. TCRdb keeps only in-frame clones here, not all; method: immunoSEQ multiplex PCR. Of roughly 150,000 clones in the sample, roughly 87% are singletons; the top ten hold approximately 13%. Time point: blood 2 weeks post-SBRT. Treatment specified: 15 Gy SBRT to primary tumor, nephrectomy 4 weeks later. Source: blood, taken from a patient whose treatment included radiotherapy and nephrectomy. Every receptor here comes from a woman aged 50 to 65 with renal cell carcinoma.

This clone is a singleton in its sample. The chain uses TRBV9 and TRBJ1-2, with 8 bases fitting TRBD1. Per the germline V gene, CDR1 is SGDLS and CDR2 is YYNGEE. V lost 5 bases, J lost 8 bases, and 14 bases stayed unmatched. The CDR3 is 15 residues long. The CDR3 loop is CASSIDGWGTGGYTF. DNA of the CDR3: TGTGCCAGCAGTATTGACGGCTGGGGGACAGGAGGCTACACCTTC.

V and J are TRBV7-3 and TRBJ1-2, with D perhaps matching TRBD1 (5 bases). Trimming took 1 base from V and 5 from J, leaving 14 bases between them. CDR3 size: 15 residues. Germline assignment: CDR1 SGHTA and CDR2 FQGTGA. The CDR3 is CASSLNGGSSYGYTF. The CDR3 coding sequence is TGTGCCAGCAGCTTAAATGGGGGGAGCTCATATGGCTACACCTTC.

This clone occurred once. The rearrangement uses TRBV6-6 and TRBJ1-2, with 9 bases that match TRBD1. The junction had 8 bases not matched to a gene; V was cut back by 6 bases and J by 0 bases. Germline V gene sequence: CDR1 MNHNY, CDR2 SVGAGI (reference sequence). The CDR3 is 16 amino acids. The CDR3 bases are TGTGCCAGCAGCGCCACAGGGGGCCGAACTAACTATGGCTACACCTTC. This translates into CASSATGGRTNYGYTF.

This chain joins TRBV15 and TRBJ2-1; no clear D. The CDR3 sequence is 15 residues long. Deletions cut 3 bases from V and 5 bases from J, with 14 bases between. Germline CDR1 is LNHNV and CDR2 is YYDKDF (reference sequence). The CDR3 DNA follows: TGTGCCACCAGCAGGAGGTTAGGGATGGACAATGAGCAGTTCTTC. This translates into CATSRRLGMDNEQFF.

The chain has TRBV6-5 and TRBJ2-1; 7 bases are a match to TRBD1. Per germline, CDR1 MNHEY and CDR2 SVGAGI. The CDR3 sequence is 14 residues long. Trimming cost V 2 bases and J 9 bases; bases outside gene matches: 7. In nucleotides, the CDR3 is TGTGCCAGCAGTTACGCCAATACAGGGGCTGAGCAGTTCTTC. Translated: CASSYANTGAEQFF.

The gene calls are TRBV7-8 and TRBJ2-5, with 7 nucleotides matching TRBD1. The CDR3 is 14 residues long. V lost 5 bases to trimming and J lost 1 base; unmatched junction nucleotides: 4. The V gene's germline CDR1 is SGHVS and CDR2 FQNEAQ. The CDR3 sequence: CASSLQGIQETQYF. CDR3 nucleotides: TGTGCCAGCAGCCTACAGGGGATCCAAGAGACCCAGTACTTC.

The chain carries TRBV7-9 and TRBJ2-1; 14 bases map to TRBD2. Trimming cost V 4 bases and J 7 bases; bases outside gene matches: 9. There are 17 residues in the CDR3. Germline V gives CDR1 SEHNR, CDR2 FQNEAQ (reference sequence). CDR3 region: CASSSRLAGGRWNEQFF. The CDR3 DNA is TGTGCCAGCAGCTCCCGACTAGCGGGGGGGCGTTGGAATGAGCAGTTCTTC.

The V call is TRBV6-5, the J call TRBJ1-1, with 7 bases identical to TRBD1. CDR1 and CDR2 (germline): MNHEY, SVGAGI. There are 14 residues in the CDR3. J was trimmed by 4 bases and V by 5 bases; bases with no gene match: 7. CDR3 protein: CASSRDRVSTEAFF. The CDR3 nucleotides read TGTGCCAGCAGTCGAGACAGGGTGAGCACTGAAGCTTTCTTT.

The CDR3 coding sequence is TGCGCCAGCAGCTTGGCCTCGGGGAACATTCAGTACTTC. As protein: CASSLASGNIQYF. This chain joins TRBV5-1 and TRBJ2-4, with a tentative D call TRBD2 (5 bases). The CDR3 is 13 amino acids. Looked up from germline, CDR1 is SGHRS and CDR2 is YFSETQ. V dropped 0 bases and J dropped 7 bases, with 8 bases sitting between them.

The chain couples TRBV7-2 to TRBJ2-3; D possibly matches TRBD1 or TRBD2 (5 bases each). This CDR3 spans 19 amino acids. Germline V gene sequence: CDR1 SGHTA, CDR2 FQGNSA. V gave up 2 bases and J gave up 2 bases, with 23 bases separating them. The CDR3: CASSLYFPTARGTTDTQYF. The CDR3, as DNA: TGTGCCAGCAGCTTATACTTCCCGACTGCCCGGGGCACCACAGATACGCAGTATTTT.

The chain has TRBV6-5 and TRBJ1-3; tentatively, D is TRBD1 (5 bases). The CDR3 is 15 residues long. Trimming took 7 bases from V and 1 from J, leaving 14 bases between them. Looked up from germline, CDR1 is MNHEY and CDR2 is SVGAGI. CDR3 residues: CASTQAGRSGNTIYF. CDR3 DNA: TGTGCCAGCACGCAGGCAGGGCGGTCTGGAAACACCATATATTTT.

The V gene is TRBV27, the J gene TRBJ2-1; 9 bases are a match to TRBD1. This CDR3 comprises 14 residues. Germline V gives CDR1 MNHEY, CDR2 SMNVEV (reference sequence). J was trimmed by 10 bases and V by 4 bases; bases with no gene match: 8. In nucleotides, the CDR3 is TGTGCCAGCAGTTCCCGGGACAGGGTGAAGGAGCAGTTCTTC. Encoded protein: CASSSRDRVKEQFF.

The CDR3: CAVRDSSYEQYF. The CDR3 DNA follows: TGTGCCGTGAGGGACAGCTCCTACGAGCAGTACTTC. The chain employs TRBV11-1 and TRBJ2-7; 7 bases are a match to TRBD1. The trim removed 11 bases at V and 0 bases at J, leaving 4 bases unmatched. The CDR3 contains 12 residues. Germline lookup yields CDR1 SGHAT and CDR2 FQDESV (reference sequence).

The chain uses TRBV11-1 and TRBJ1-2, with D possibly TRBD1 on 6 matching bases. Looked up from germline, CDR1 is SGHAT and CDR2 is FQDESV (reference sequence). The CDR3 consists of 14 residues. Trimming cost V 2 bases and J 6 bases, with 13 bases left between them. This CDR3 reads CASSLSLGADGYTF. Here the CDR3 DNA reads TGTGCCAGCAGCTTATCTTTGGGGGCGGATGGCTACACCTTC.

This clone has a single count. The CDR3 sequence is CASSPKRTGLGMAQYF. As DNA, the CDR3 is TGCGCCAGCAGCCCGAAAAGGACAGGTTTAGGGATGGCCCAGTACTTC. The chain is built from TRBV4-3 and TRBJ2-5; 7 nucleotides match TRBD1. Per germline, CDR1 LGHNA and CDR2 YSLEER. This CDR3 comprises 16 residues. V was pared by 4 bases and J by 9 bases, with 17 bases of the junction left unmatched.

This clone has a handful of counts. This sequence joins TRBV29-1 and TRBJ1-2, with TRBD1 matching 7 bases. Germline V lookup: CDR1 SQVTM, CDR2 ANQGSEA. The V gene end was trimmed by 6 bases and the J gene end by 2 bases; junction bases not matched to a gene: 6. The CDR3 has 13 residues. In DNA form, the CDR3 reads TGCAGCGTGTCGACAGGGTTAAACTATGGCTACACCTTC. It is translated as CSVSTGLNYGYTF.

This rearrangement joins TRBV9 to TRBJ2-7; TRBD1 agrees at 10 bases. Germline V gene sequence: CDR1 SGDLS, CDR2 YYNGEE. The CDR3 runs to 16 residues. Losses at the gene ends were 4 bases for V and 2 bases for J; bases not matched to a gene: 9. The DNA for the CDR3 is TGTGCCAGCAGCCCTAGAAAGGACAGGGGGACCTACGAGCAGTACTTC. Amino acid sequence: CASSPRKDRGTYEQYF.

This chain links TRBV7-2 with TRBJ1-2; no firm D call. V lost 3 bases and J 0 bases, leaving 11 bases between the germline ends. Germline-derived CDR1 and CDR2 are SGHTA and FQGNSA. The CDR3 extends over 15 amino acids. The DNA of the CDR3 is TGTGCCAGCAGCTTGGACGGTACCCCTAACTATGGCTACACCTTC. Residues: CASSLDGTPNYGYTF.

Here the CDR3 reads CASSLAGGVDTQYF. Written as DNA, the CDR3 is TGTGCCAGCAGTTTAGCGGGGGGCGTAGATACGCAGTATTTT. V is TRBV6-1 and J is TRBJ2-3; 10 bases map to TRBD2. The CDR3 covers 14 residues. V was clipped by 5 bases and J by 5 bases; unmatched bases: 4. CDR1 is MNHNS and CDR2 is SASEGT in the germline V gene.

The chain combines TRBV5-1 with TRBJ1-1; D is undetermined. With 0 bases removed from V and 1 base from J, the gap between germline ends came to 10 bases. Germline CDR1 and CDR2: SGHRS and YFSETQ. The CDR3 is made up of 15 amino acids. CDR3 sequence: CASSLETRRNTEAFF. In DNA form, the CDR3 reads TGCGCCAGCAGCTTGGAGACACGGAGGAACACTGAAGCTTTCTTT.

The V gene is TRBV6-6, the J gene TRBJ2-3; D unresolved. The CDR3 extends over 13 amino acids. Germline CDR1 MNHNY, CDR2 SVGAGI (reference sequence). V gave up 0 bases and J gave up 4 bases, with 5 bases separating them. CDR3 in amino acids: CASSYSESDTQYF. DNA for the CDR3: TGTGCCAGCAGTTACTCGGAATCAGATACGCAGTATTTT.

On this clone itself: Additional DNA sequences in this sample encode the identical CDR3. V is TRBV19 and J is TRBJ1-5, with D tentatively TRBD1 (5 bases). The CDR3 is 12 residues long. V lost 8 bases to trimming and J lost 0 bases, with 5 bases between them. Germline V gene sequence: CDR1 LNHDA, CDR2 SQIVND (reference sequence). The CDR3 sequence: CASGGSNQPQHF. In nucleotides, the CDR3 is TGTGCCAGTGGGGGTAGCAATCAGCCCCAGCATTTT.

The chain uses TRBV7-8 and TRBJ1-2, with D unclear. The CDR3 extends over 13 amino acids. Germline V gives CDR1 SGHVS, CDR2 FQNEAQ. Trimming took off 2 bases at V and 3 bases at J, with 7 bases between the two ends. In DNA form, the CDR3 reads TGTGCCAGCAGCTTATTGTGGGACTATGGCTACACCTTC. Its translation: CASSLLWDYGYTF.